Shown below are 32 T cell receptor beta chains from a single sample sequenced in a study of tissue T cells after allogeneic stem cell transplantation. Sequencing was performed with immunoSEQ multiplex PCR; in TCRdb, only in-frame clones are kept and a portion is missing. This table has tens of thousands of clones, around 70% appearing once. The sequenced sample consisted of spleen. These receptors were obtained from a female BALB/c mouse in good health. As its MHC haplotype, the strain has H2-d.

Notes on this clone: Gene labels here are mouse ones. The read falls 1 residue short of the CDR3 end, and the missing part is taken from the germline J gene. This chain joins TRBV19 and TRBJ1-6; D is uncertain. TRBJ1-6 is an ORF, and what it does is uncertain. With 3 bases removed from V and 0 bases from J, the gap between germline ends came to 7 bases. Germline assignment: CDR1 FNHDT and CDR2 SITEND (reference sequence). This CDR3 is 15 amino acids long. CDR3 region: CASSRGSSYNSPLYF. The CDR3 DNA, read in part, is TGTGCCAGCAGTAGAGGAAGTTCCTATAATTCGCCCCTCTAC.

This clone has a handful of counts. Genes and germline are mouse. The read halts 1 residue ahead of the CDR3 end, with the missing end drawn from the germline J gene. The gene calls are TRBV2 and TRBJ2-7; 10 bases align to TRBD2. The germline gives CDR1 LGHNA, CDR2 YSYQKL. V lost 2 bases and J lost 7; bases outside the gene matches: 2. This CDR3 spans 13 amino acids. Incomplete CDR3 DNA: TGTGCCAGCAGCCAACACTGGGGGGGGGAACAGTAC. This sequence encodes CASSQHWGGEQY. The entire CDR3 is CASSQHWGGEQYF.

Worth noting for this clone: Any gene name here is a mouse gene name. The CDR3 extends 1 residue past the end of the read, so its final part is completed from the germline J gene. J is TRBJ2-2 and V is TRBV13-1, with 11 positions matching TRBD2. V was pared by 7 bases and J by 2 bases, with 1 base of the junction left unmatched. This CDR3 comprises 14 residues. The germline V gene encodes CDR1 NSHNY and CDR2 SYGAGN. The CDR3 loop is CASRDWGNTGQLYF. CDR3 DNA (partial): TGTGCCAGCCGGGACTGGGGGAACACCGGGCAGCTCTAC.

Only a few counts were recorded for this clone. Here the gene names and germline are mouse. With the read ending 1 residue before the CDR3 end, the germline J gene is used to fill in that end. This sequence joins TRBV5 and TRBJ1-2; D remains unclear. The germline V gene encodes CDR1 LGHNA and CDR2 YNLKQL (reference sequence). Trimming stripped 0 bases from V and 0 bases from J, with 8 bases between. CDR3 length: 15 amino acids. The covered CDR3 bases are TGTGCCAGCAGCCAAGATTCCAGTTCAAACTCCGACTACACC. Translated, it gives CASSQDSSSNSDYT. The whole CDR3 sequence is CASSQDSSSNSDYTF.

Concerning this clone: All gene names here are mouse names. The read gets to within 1 residue of the CDR3 end, and the germline J gene fills in the rest. The chain combines TRBV13-2 with TRBJ2-7; 9 bases are a match to TRBD2. V gave up 0 bases and J gave up 3 bases; unmatched junction bases: 1. Germline V gene lookup returns CDR1 NNHNN and CDR2 SYGAGS (reference sequence). This CDR3 has 14 amino acids. CDR3 loop: CASGDALGGYEQYF. The part of the CDR3 DNA that was read is TGTGCCAGCGGTGATGCACTGGGGGGCTATGAACAGTAC.

Worth noting for this clone: Gene names refer to mouse genes. The CDR3 goes on 1 residue after the read ends, and that part is filled in from the germline J gene. The J gene is TRBJ2-5, the V gene TRBV19; D is possibly TRBD2 (5 bases). The CDR3 has 12 residues. Trimming took 5 bases from V and 1 from J, leaving 5 bases between them. From germline, CDR1 is FNHDT and CDR2 SITEND (reference sequence). The CDR3 spells CASRLDQDTQYF. The covered CDR3 bases are TGTGCCAGCAGACTGGACCAAGACACCCAGTAC.

About this clone itself: All gene names here are mouse names. The read ends 1 residue shy of where the CDR3 ends; the end is completed using the germline J gene. J is TRBJ2-5 and V is TRBV31; D not certain. Looked up from germline, CDR1 is GKSSPN and CDR2 is SITVG. The CDR3 extends over 13 amino acids. V lost 2 bases and J lost 4, with 10 bases in between. CDR3 DNA (partial): TGTGCCTGGAGTAGCAGGACGGAAGACACCCAGTAC. It translates to CAWSSRTEDTQY. The full CDR3 is CAWSSRTEDTQYF.

On this clone itself: Here the gene names and germline are mouse. The read halts 1 residue ahead of the CDR3 end, with the missing end drawn from the germline J gene. The chain has TRBV19 and TRBJ2-4; D perhaps matches TRBD2 (6 bases). V lost 5 bases, J lost 5 bases, and 12 bases lay in between. From germline, CDR1 is FNHDT and CDR2 SITEND (reference sequence). The CDR3 totals 13 residues. CDR3 sequence: CASSSPGGNTLYF. CDR3 bases read: TGTGCCAGCAGCTCCCCGGGGGGAAACACCTTGTAC. The full variable domain, completed using reference TRBV19 and TRBJ2-4, is GGIITQTPKFLIGQEGQKLTLKCQQNFNHDTMYWYRQDSGKGLRLIYYSITENDLQKGDLSEGYDASREKKSSFSLTVTSAQKNEMAVFLCASSSPGGNTLYFGAGTRLSVL.

Comment on this clone: Germline and genes: mouse. With the read ending 1 residue before the CDR3 end, the germline J gene is used to fill in that end. The J gene is TRBJ2-2, the V gene TRBV20; 10 bases agree with TRBD1. V was pared by 7 bases and J by 5 bases, with 4 bases of the junction left unmatched. CDR1 and CDR2 (germline): GFQATS, STVNSAI. The CDR3 consists of 13 residues. CDR3 bases read: TGTGGTGTCCCGGGACAGGGGACCGGGCAGCTCTAC. This translates into CGVPGQGTGQLY. The CDR3 in its entirety is CGVPGQGTGQLYF.

A remark on this clone: Gene names are mouse gene names. Read sequence stops 1 residue before the CDR3 end, and the germline J gene provides the missing end. J is TRBJ1-4 and V is TRBV13-3; D gene ambiguous. The CDR3 spans 11 residues. The germline V and J ends were trimmed by 4 bases and 4 bases, with 2 bases remaining between them. CDR1 is NNHDY, CDR2 SYVADS, per germline. The CDR3: CASSNNERLFF. The CDR3 bases that were read are TGTGCCAGCAGTAACAACGAAAGATTATTT.

Notes on this clone: The listed genes are named as in mouse. The read ends 1 residue before the CDR3 terminus; that terminus is restored from the germline J gene. V is TRBV13-1 and J is TRBJ2-7; D is undetermined. The CDR3 spans 10 residues. V was clipped by 3 bases and J by 4 bases, with 2 bases between them. The germline gives CDR1 NSHNY, CDR2 SYGAGN. The sequenced CDR3 bases are TGTGCCAGCAGTGGGTATGAACAGTAC. Amino acid sequence: CASSGYEQY. The full CDR3 protein is CASSGYEQYF.

As concerns this clone: The genes are named according to mouse. Coverage ceases 1 residue before the CDR3 finishes, and the germline J gene fills in the end. The chain uses TRBV19 and TRBJ1-5, with unresolved D. The CDR3 runs to 13 residues. Trimming pared 0 bases from V and 5 bases from J, leaving 6 bases between. The germline gives CDR1 FNHDT, CDR2 SITEND (reference sequence). CDR3 amino acids: CASSIAADQAPLF. CDR3 DNA, as far as it was read: TGTGCCAGCAGTATAGCGGCAGACCAGGCTCCGCTT.

A word on this clone: Genes and germline come from the mouse. The missing CDR3 end, 1 residue past where the read stops, is filled in from the germline J gene. The chain combines TRBV13-1 with TRBJ2-3; D possibly corresponds to TRBD1 (5 bases). The germline V and J ends were trimmed by 5 bases and 0 bases, with 10 bases remaining between them. Germline CDR1 is NSHNY and CDR2 is SYGAGN. The CDR3 is 14 residues long. The CDR3 reads CASRGQGSAETLYF. The CDR3 bases that were read are TGTGCCAGCAGAGGCCAGGGCAGTGCAGAAACGCTGTAT.

Concerning this clone itself: Genes here carry mouse names. The read ends 1 residue early relative to the CDR3; the germline J gene fills the gap. Other DNA sequences in the sample encode the same CDR3. The chain has TRBV20 and TRBJ2-4, with D uncertain. V lost 0 bases, J lost 0 bases, and 4 bases lay in between. The CDR3 sequence is 13 residues long. Germline V gene lookup returns CDR1 GFQATS and CDR2 STVNSAI. The covered CDR3 bases are TGTGGTGCTAGGGATCGGAGTCAAAACACCTTGTAC. Protein product: CGARDRSQNTLY. The entire CDR3 reads CGARDRSQNTLYF.

As concerns this clone: Gene names are the mouse ones. The missing CDR3 end, 1 residue past where the read stops, is filled in from the germline J gene. The V call is TRBV13-1, the J call TRBJ1-3; tentatively, D is TRBD1 (5 bases). The ends were cut back, 2 bases at V and 2 bases at J, with 8 bases in the middle. The length of the CDR3 is 14 residues. From germline, CDR1 is NSHNY and CDR2 SYGAGN. CDR3 in amino acids: CASSEWGAGNTLYF. The sequenced CDR3 bases are TGTGCCAGCAGTGAGTGGGGGGCTGGAAATACGCTCTAT.

As regards this clone: Mouse germline and gene names are used. The read comes to an end 1 residue before the CDR3 does, leaving the germline J gene to fill in the end. The V and J genes are TRBV24 and TRBJ1-2; D remains ambiguous. V gave up 6 bases and J gave up 1 base, with 3 bases separating them. The CDR3 loop spans 11 amino acids. Germline loops: CDR1 KGHTA, CDR2 FRNEEI. The chain's CDR3 is CASSLNSDYTF. CDR3 DNA (partial): TGTGCCAGCAGCCTAAACTCCGACTACACC.

Regarding this clone: Here the gene names and germline are mouse. The read falls 1 residue short of the CDR3 end, and the missing part is taken from the germline J gene. This chain connects TRBV13-1 to TRBJ1-1; D unresolved. Trimming cost V 0 bases and J 5 bases, with 5 bases left between them. The CDR3 runs 12 residues. Germline values: CDR1 NSHNY, CDR2 SYGAGN. Incomplete CDR3 DNA: TGTGCCAGCAGTGATGACACAACAGAAGTCTTC. This gives the protein CASSDDTTEVF. The CDR3 in its entirety is CASSDDTTEVFF.

This clone has a handful of counts. Gene names denote mouse genes. The read ends 1 residue shy of where the CDR3 ends; the end is completed using the germline J gene. V is TRBV20 and J is TRBJ1-3; D not certain. The CDR3 spans 15 residues. Trimming left V 0 bases short and J 2 bases short, with 11 bases between. Germline V gene lookup returns CDR1 GFQATS and CDR2 STVNSAI. The CDR3 reads CGARDPRLTGNTLYF. The sequenced part of the CDR3 DNA is TGTGGTGCTAGGGATCCAAGGCTAACTGGAAATACGCTCTAT.

Notes on this clone: The listed genes are named as in mouse. The read comes to an end 1 residue before the CDR3 does, leaving the germline J gene to fill in the end. The rearrangement joins TRBV19 to TRBJ2-5; weak D call: TRBD1 (6 bases). CDR3 length: 15 residues. V was shortened by 2 bases and J by 2 bases, with 12 bases between the two germline ends. CDR1 is FNHDT and CDR2 is SITEND in the germline V gene (reference sequence). The sequenced CDR3 bases are TGTGCCAGCAGTATGCAGGGGTTAATCCAAGACACCCAGTAC. Residues: CASSMQGLIQDTQY. The entire CDR3 is CASSMQGLIQDTQYF.

Details on this clone: Gene names are mouse gene names. The DNA ends 1 residue before the CDR3 does, and the rest of the CDR3 is filled in from the germline J gene. The V gene is TRBV19, the J gene TRBJ2-7, with 7 nucleotides matching TRBD2. V lost 4 bases, J lost 5 bases, and 3 bases stayed unmatched. Per germline, CDR1 FNHDT and CDR2 SITEND (reference sequence). The CDR3 is 12 residues long. The CDR3 DNA, read in part, is TGTGCCAGCAGTTTTGGGGGGAATGAACAGTAC. This sequence encodes CASSFGGNEQY. The full CDR3 is CASSFGGNEQYF.

With regard to this clone: Here the gene names and germline are mouse. The CDR3 goes on 1 residue after the read ends, and that part is filled in from the germline J gene. The chain links TRBV13-3 to TRBJ2-4; possible D gene TRBD2, 6 bases. The CDR3 spans 13 residues. Germline CDR1 NNHDY, CDR2 SYVADS. V lost 1 base to trimming and J lost 4 bases, with 7 bases between them. CDR3 DNA, as far as it was read: TGTGCCAGCAGTGATCACTGGGAAAACACCTTGTAC. This sequence encodes CASSDHWENTLY. The whole CDR3 protein reads CASSDHWENTLYF.

This clone appeared a few times. Gene names are mouse gene names. The observed sequence ends 1 residue before the CDR3 terminus, with the missing tail filled in from the germline J gene. The chain joins TRBV13-2 to TRBJ2-3; TRBD1 is a possible D gene (6 bases). V was cut by 3 bases and J by 6 bases, with 11 bases left in between. The germline V gene encodes CDR1 NNHNN and CDR2 SYGAGS (reference sequence). This CDR3 contains 13 residues. Incomplete CDR3 DNA: TGTGCCAGCGGTGGGCAGGGGTTGGAAACGCTGTAT. This encodes CASGGQGLETLY. The entire CDR3 sequence reads CASGGQGLETLYF.

About this clone itself: Gene labels here are mouse ones. From the germline J gene comes the end of the CDR3, since the read stops 1 residue before it. The gene calls are TRBV14 and TRBJ2-1, with 8 bases fitting TRBD1. J gave up 6 bases and V 2 bases, and 10 bases lay outside the gene matches. This CDR3 has 16 amino acids. Germline loops: CDR1 SGHDT, CDR2 FRDEAV. CDR3 region: CASSFRIAGGFAEQFF. The CDR3 DNA, read in part, is TGTGCCAGCAGTTTTAGGATCGCAGGGGGCTTTGCTGAGCAGTTC.

This clone was observed a single time. Germline and genes here are mouse. From the germline J gene comes the end of the CDR3, since the read stops 1 residue before it. This rearrangement joins TRBV5 to TRBJ2-5, with D possibly TRBD2 on 6 matching bases. The germline V gene has CDR1 LGHNA and CDR2 YNLKQL (reference sequence). CDR3 length equals 16 residues. Trimming stripped 1 base from V and 5 bases from J, with 16 bases between. The CDR3 bases that were read are TGTGCCAGCAGCCAAGCTCTGGGGCCCGGGCCAGACACCCAGTAC. This translates into CASSQALGPGPDTQY. In full, the CDR3 reads CASSQALGPGPDTQYF.

As for this clone: Gene names are mouse gene names. Read sequence stops 1 residue before the CDR3 end, and the germline J gene provides the missing end. The chain is built from TRBV2 and TRBJ2-3; the D gene is possibly TRBD1 (5 bases). The CDR3 is made up of 15 amino acids. V was cut by 0 bases and J by 1 base, with 8 bases left in between. Germline V lookup: CDR1 LGHNA, CDR2 YSYQKL. This CDR3 reads CASSQEARGAETLYF. Incomplete CDR3 DNA: TGTGCCAGCAGCCAAGAGGCCAGGGGTGCAGAAACGCTGTAT.

A remark on this clone: Germline and genes: mouse. The CDR3 end lies 1 residue beyond the end of the read and is filled in from the germline J gene. The chain has TRBV13-2 and TRBJ2-4; 10 positions agree with TRBD2. This CDR3 contains 17 residues. V was clipped by 1 base and J by 0 bases; unmatched bases: 5. Germline CDR1 NNHNN, CDR2 SYGAGS (reference sequence). The DNA read from the CDR3 is TGTGCCAGCGGTGATCCGCTGGGGGGGCGTAGTCAAAACACCTTGTAC. This sequence encodes CASGDPLGGRSQNTLY. The full CDR3 sequence reads CASGDPLGGRSQNTLYF.

As regards this clone: Gene names denote mouse genes. The read comes to an end 1 residue before the CDR3 does, leaving the germline J gene to fill in the end. This chain uses TRBV5 with TRBJ2-5; TRBD2 matches at 10 bases. The germline CDR1 and CDR2 sequences are LGHNA and YNLKQL (reference sequence). The CDR3 is made up of 16 amino acids. The ends lost 5 bases at V and 0 bases at J; junction bases unmatched: 5. CDR3 protein: CASSSTGGSNQDTQYF. Incomplete CDR3 DNA: TGTGCCAGCAGCTCGACTGGGGGGAGTAACCAAGACACCCAGTAC.

Details on this clone: The genes and germline here are from mouse. The sequenced fragment ends 1 residue before the CDR3 boundary, so the rest is inferred from the germline J gene. This rearrangement joins TRBV5 to TRBJ2-3, with D possibly TRBD1 on 6 matching bases. Germline V lookup: CDR1 LGHNA, CDR2 YNLKQL (reference sequence). The V gene lost 4 bases and the J gene lost 1 base, with 12 bases spanning the gap. The length of the CDR3 is 15 residues. CDR3 residues: CASSRPGVGAETLYF. CDR3 DNA (partial): TGTGCCAGCAGCCGTCCAGGGGTCGGTGCAGAAACGCTGTAT.

For this clone: Genes and germline are mouse. The read terminates 1 residue ahead of where the CDR3 ends, so the germline J gene completes it. The chain links TRBV1 to TRBJ2-3; D call uncertain. V was pared by 0 bases and J by 3 bases, with 7 bases between. The CDR3 sequence is 14 residues long. Germline V gene lookup returns CDR1 NSQYPW and CDR2 LRSPGD (reference sequence). CDR3 DNA, as far as it was read: TGCACCTGCAGTGCAGAGAGAGGGGCAGAAACGCTGTAT. Its translation: CTCSAERGAETLY. The CDR3 reads in full as CTCSAERGAETLYF. Variable domain in full (rest from reference TRBV1 and TRBJ2-3): VTLLEQNPRWRLVPRGQAVNLRCILKNSQYPWMSWYQQDLQKQLQWLFTLRSPGDKEVKSLPGADYLATRVTDTELRLQVANMSQGRTLYCTCSAERGAETLYFGSGTRLTVL.

This clone was picked up a small number of times. Each gene name is a mouse one. The read stops 1 residue short of the end of the CDR3; the missing end is completed from the germline J gene. V gene TRBV13-1 combines with J gene TRBJ1-2, with D tentatively TRBD1 (5 bases). Germline CDR1 and CDR2: NSHNY and SYGAGN. This CDR3 spans 14 amino acids. Trimming took 4 bases from V and 0 from J, leaving 10 bases between them. The CDR3 DNA, read in part, is TGTGCCAGCAGTCGTGACAGCGCAAACTCCGACTACACC. Amino acid sequence: CASSRDSANSDYT. The CDR3 in its entirety is CASSRDSANSDYTF.

In its sample, this clone was seen once. The genes are named according to mouse. The read halts 1 residue ahead of the CDR3 end, with the missing end drawn from the germline J gene. The chain links TRBV20 to TRBJ1-4, with TRBD1 matching over 10 bases. Trimming took 5 bases from V and 4 from J; bases not matched to a gene: 4. The CDR3 spans 14 residues. Germline loops: CDR1 GFQATS, CDR2 STVNSAI. The sequenced part of the CDR3 DNA is TGTGGTGCTTCCGGGACAGGGGTCAACGAAAGATTATTT. This sequence encodes CGASGTGVNERLF. The entire CDR3 reads CGASGTGVNERLFF.

To note about this clone: All gene names here are mouse names. The read comes to an end 1 residue before the CDR3 does, leaving the germline J gene to fill in the end. The same CDR3 also results from other DNA sequences found in this sample. V gene TRBV1 combines with J gene TRBJ1-3; D is perhaps TRBD1 (5 bases). This CDR3 comprises 15 residues. The germline V gene has CDR1 NSQYPW and CDR2 LRSPGD (reference sequence). V was pared by 0 bases and J by 0 bases, with 6 bases between. The chain's CDR3 is CTCSADQGSGNTLYF. The covered CDR3 bases are TGCACCTGCAGTGCAGATCAGGGTTCTGGAAATACGCTCTAT.